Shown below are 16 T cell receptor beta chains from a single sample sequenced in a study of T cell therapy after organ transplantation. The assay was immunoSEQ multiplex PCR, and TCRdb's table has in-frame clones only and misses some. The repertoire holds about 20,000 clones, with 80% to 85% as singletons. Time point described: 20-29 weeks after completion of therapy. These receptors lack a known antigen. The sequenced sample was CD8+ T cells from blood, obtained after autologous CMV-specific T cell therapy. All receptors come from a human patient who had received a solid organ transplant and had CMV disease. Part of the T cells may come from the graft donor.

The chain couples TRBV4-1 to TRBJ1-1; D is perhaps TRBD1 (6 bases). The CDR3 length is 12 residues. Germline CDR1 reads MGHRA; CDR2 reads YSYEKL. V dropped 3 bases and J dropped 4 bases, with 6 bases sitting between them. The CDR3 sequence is CASSQGATEAFF. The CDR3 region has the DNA TGCGCCAGCAGCCAGGGGGCCACTGAAGCTTTCTTT.

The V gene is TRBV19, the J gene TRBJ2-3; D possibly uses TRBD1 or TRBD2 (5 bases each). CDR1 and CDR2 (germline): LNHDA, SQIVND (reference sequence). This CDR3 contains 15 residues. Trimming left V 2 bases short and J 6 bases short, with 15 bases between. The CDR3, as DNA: TGTGCCAGTAGTATAAGGGGAGTTGAAGCGGATACGCAGTATTTT. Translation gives CASSIRGVEADTQYF.

CDR3 region: CASSQADGELFF. The CDR3 region has the DNA TGCGCCAGCAGCCAAGCAGACGGGGAGCTGTTTTTT. The rearrangement joins TRBV4-3 to TRBJ2-2; no firm D call. V lost 1 base and J 7 bases, leaving 4 bases between the germline ends. Germline V lookup: CDR1 LGHNA, CDR2 YSLEER. The CDR3 consists of 12 residues.

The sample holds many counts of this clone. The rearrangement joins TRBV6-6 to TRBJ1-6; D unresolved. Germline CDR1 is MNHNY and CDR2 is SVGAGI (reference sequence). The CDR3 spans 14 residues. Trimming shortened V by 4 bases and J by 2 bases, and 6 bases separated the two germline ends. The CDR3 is CASSSRPYNSPLHF. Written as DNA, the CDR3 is TGTGCCAGCAGTTCTAGACCCTATAATTCACCCCTCCACTTT.

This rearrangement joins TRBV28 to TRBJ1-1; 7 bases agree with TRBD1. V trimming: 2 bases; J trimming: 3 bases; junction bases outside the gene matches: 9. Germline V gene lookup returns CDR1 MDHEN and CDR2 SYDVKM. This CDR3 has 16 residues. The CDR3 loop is CASSLRASGGHTEAFF. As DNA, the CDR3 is TGTGCCAGCAGTTTAAGGGCCTCAGGGGGACACACTGAAGCTTTCTTT.

The CDR3 DNA reads as TGTGCCAGCAGTTTATCCGCGACAAACTATGGCTACACCTTC. Its protein product is CASSLSATNYGYTF. This chain links TRBV27 with TRBJ1-2; D is uncertain. Germline CDR1 and CDR2: MNHEY and SMNVEV (reference sequence). The CDR3 extends over 14 amino acids. V gave up 0 bases and J gave up 2 bases, with 7 bases separating them.

CDR3 bases: TGTGCCAGCAGCTTAGTCACTAGCGGGGGCTACTTATTACCCACAGATACGCAGTATTTT. Protein product: CASSLVTSGGYLLPTDTQYF. The chain links TRBV7-6 to TRBJ2-3, with 11 bases matching TRBD2. CDR3 length equals 20 residues. CDR1 and CDR2 from the germline V gene are SGHVS and FNYEAQ. V dropped 1 base and J dropped 2; count of bases not matched to a gene: 14.

CDR3 sequence reads: CASSPGTGAVEQYF. DNA for the CDR3: TGCGCCAGCAGCCCCGGGACAGGGGCCGTCGAGCAGTACTTC. V gene TRBV4-1 combines with J gene TRBJ2-7; 10 nucleotides agree with TRBD1. CDR3 length: 14 residues. The germline gives CDR1 MGHRA, CDR2 YSYEKL. The ends lost 4 bases at V and 6 bases at J; junction bases unmatched: 6.

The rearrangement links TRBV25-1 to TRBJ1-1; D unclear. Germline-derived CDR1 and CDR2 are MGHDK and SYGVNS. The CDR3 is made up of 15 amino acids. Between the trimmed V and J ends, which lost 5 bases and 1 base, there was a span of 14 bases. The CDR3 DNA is TGTGCCAGCAGTCCGGACGTAACAGCGAACACTGAAGCTTTCTTT. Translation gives CASSPDVTANTEAFF.

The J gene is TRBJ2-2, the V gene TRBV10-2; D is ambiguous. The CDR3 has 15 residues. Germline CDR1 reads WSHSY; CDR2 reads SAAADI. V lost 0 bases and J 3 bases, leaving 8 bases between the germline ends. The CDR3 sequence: CASSESLPYTGELFF. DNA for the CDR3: TGCGCCAGCAGTGAGTCGCTCCCCTACACCGGGGAGCTGTTTTTT.

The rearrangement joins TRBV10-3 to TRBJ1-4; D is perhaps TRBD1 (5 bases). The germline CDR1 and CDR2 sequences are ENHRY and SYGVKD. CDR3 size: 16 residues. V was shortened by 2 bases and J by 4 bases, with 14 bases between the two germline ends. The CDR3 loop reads CAISEPGDLFNEKLFF. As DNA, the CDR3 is TGTGCCATCAGTGAGCCTGGGGACCTTTTTAATGAAAAACTGTTTTTT.

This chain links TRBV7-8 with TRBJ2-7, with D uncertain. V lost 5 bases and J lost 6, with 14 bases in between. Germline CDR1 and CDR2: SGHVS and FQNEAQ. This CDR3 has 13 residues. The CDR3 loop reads CASSPVGSREQYF. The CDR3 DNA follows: TGTGCCAGCAGCCCCGTAGGCTCGCGCGAGCAGTACTTC.

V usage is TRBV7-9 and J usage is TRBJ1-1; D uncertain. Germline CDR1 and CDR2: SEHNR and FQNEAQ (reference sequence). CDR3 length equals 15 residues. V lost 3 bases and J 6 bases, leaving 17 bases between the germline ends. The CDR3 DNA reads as TGTGCCAGCAGCTTCCGGCGGGGTTTATTCGCTGAAGCTTTCTTT. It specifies CASSFRRGLFAEAFF.

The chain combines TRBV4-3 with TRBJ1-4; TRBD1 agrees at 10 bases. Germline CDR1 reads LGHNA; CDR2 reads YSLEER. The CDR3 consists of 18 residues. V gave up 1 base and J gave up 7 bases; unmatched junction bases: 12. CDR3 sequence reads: CASSQAGGTGEVREKLFF. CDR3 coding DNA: TGCGCCAGCAGCCAAGCCGGCGGGACAGGGGAAGTTCGTGAAAAACTGTTTTTT.

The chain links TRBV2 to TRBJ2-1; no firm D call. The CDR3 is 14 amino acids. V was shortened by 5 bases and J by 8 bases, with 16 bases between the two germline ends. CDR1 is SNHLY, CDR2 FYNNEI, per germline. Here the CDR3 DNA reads TGTGCCAGCAGTACCCCCCGCGCGGTCTATGAGCAGTTCTTC. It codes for CASSTPRAVYEQFF.

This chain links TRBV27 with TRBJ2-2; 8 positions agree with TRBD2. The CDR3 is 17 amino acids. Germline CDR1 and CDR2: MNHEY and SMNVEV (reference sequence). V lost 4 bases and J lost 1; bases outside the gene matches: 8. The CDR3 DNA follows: TGTGCCAGCAGTTCGGTAGCGACTAGCGAGAACACCGGGGAGCTGTTTTTT. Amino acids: CASSSVATSENTGELFF.